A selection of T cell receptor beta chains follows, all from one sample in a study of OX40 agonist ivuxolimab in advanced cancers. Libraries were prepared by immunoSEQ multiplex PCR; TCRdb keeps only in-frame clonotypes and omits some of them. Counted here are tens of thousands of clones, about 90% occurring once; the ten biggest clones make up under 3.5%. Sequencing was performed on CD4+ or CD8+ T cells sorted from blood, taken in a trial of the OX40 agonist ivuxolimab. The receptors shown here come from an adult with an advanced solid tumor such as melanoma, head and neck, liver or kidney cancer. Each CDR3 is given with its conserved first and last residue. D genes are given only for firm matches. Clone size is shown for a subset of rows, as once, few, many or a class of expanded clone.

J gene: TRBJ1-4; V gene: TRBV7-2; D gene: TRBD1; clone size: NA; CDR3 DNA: TGTGCCAGCAGCTCCGGGACAGGGGTTGAAAAACTGTTTTTT; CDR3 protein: CASSSGTGVEKLFF
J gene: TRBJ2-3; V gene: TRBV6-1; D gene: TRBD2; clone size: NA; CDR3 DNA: TGTGCCACTTCGTTAGCGGGGGGGCTAAATACGCAGTATTTT; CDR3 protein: CATSLAGGLNTQYF
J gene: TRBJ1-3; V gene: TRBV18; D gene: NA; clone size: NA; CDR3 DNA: TGTGCCAGCTCACCACAGGGATCTAGAAACACCATATATTTT; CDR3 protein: CASSPQGSRNTIYF
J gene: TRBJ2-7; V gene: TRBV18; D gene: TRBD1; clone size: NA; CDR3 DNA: TGTGCCAGCTCTATATCCCCCCAACAGGGGAGAAGCGAGCAGTACTTC; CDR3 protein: CASSISPQQGRSEQYF
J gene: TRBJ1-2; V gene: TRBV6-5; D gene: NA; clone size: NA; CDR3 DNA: TGTGCCAGCAGTTACTTGAGGCAGGGGAATGGCTACACCTTC; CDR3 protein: CASSYLRQGNGYTF
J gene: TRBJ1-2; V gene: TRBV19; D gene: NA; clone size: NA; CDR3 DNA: TGTGCCAGTAGTACCCAACGGGCTAACTATGGCTACACCTTC; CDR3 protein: CASSTQRANYGYTF
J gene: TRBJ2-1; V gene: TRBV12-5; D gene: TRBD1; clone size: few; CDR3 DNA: TGTGCTAGTGGTTTGACAGGGGGCGCCTACAATGAGCAGTTCTTC; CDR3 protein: CASGLTGGAYNEQFF
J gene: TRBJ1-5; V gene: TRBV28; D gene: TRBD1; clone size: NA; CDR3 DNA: TGTGCCAGCAGTTCCCAGGGGGCGCTAGGCAATCAGCCCCAGCATTTT; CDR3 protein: CASSSQGALGNQPQHF
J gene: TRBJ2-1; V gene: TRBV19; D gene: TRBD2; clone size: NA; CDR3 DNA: TGTGCCAGTAGTATGATAGCGGGAGTCGGGAATGAGCAGTTCTTC; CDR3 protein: CASSMIAGVGNEQFF
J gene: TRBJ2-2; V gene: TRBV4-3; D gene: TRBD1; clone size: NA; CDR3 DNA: TGCGCCAGCAGCCGCTACAGGGGCGCGAACACCGGGGAGCTGTTTTTT; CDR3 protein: CASSRYRGANTGELFF
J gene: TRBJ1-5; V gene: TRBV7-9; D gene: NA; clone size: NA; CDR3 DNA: TGTGCCAGCAGCTTGTCACAGGGAGGGCAGCCCCAGCATTTT; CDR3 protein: CASSLSQGGQPQHF
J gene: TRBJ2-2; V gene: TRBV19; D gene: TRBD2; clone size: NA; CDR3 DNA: TGTGCCAGTAGTAGGGGACTAGCGGGAGGTTGGAGGACCGGGGAGCTGTTTTTT; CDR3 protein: CASSRGLAGGWRTGELFF
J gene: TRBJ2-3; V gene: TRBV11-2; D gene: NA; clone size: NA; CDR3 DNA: TGTGCCAGCAGCTTAGCCCTCACAGATACGCAGTATTTT; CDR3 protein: CASSLALTDTQYF
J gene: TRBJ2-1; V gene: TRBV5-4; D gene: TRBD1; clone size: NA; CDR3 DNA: TGTGCCAGCAGCCACCGGGACAGGTTGGCTGAGCAGTTCTTC; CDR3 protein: CASSHRDRLAEQFF
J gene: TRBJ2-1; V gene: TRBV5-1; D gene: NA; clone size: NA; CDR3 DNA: TGCGCCAGCAGCTTGCAGGGATACGACCACAATGAGCAGTTCTTC; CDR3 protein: CASSLQGYDHNEQFF
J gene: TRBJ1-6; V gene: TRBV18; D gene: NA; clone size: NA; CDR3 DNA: TGTGCCAGCTCACCCCGCAAGACAGGCTATAATTCACCCCTCCACTTT; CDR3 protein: CASSPRKTGYNSPLHF
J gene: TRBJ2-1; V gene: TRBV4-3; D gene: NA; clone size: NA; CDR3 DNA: TGCGCCAGCAGCCTCGGCAGGGTCAGCTCCTACAATGAGCAGTTCTTC; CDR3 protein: CASSLGRVSSYNEQFF
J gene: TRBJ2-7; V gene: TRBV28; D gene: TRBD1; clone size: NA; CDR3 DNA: TGTGCCAGCAGTAGTACAGGGGCGCCTACCTACGAGCAGTACTTC; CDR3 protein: CASSSTGAPTYEQYF
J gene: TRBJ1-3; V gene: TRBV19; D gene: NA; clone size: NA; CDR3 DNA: TGTGCCAGTAGTAAGGGCGCGTCTGGAAACACCATATATTTT; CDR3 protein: CASSKGASGNTIYF
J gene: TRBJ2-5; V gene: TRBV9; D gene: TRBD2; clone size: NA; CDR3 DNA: TGTGCCAGCAGTGATAGCGGGAGAGGAGGAGAGACCCAGTACTTC; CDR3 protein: CASSDSGRGGETQYF
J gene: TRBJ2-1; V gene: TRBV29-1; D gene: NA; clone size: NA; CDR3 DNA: TGCAGCCACCTCTACGGCGGTGAGCAGTTCTTC; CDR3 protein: CSHLYGGEQFF
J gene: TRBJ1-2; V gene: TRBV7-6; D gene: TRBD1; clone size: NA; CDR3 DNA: TGTGCCAGCAGCTTAAATTCCAGGGGGGATTTTGGCTACACCTTC; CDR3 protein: CASSLNSRGDFGYTF
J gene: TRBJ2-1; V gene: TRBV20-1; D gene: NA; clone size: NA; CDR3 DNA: TGCAGTGCCCCCGGGACTGCCCAGTTCTTC; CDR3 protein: CSAPGTAQFF
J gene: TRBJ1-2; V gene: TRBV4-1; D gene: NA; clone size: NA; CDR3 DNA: TGCGCCAGCAGCCAAGATCCCGGGACGGCTGTTTCTGGCTACACCTTC; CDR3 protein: CASSQDPGTAVSGYTF
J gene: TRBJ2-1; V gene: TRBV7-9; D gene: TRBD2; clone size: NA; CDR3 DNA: TGCGCCAGCAGCTTAGGGCTAGCGGGAGAACTTTTCTACAATGAGCAGTTCTTC; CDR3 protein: CASSLGLAGELFYNEQFF
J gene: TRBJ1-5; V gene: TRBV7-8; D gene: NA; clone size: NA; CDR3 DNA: TGTGCCAGCAGCTTATCTCTAGATTATAGCAATCAGCCCCAGCATTTT; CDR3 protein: CASSLSLDYSNQPQHF
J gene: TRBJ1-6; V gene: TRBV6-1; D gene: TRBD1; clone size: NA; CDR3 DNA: TGTGCCAGCAGTGAATTGGACAGGGGTACTTCACCCCTCCACTTT; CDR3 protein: CASSELDRGTSPLHF
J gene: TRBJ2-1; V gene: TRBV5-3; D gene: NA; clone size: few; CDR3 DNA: TGTGCCAGAAGCTTGGGGTGGTTTGGGAATGAGCAGTTCTTC; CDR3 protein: CARSLGWFGNEQFF
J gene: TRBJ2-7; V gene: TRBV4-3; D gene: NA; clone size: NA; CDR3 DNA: TGCGCCAGCAGCCAAGCCCCGGGTTCCGAGCAGTACTTC; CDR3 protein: CASSQAPGSEQYF
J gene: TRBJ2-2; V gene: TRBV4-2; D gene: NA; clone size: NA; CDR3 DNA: TGTGCCAGCAGCCAAGATCGAAGGCGGGCAAACCTTCCCGGGGAGCTGTTTTTT; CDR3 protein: CASSQDRRRANLPGELFF
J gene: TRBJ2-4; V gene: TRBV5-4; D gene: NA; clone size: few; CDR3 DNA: TGTGCCAGCAGCTTGGAGGCCTCCACCCGGTCCCAGTACTTC; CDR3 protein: CASSLEASTRSQYF
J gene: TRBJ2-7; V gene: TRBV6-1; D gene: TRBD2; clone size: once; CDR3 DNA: TGTGCCAGCAGTGAAGGAACGGGAGGGTACCACGAGCAGTACTTC; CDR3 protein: CASSEGTGGYHEQYF
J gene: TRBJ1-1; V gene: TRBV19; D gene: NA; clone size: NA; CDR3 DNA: TGTGCCAGTAGTTCTCTATCAACGAACACTGAAGCTTTCTTT; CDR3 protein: CASSSLSTNTEAFF
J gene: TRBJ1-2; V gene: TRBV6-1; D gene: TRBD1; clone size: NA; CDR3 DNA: TGTGCCAGCAGTGAACTCGACAGGGGCTTTTATGGCTACACCTTC; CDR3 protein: CASSELDRGFYGYTF
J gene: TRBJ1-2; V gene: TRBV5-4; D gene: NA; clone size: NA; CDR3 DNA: TGTGCCAGCAGCCAGGACGGAGTATTCGGCTACACCTTC; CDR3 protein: CASSQDGVFGYTF
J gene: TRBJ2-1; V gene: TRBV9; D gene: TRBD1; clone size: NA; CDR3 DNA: TGTGCCAGCAGCGTCCTACAGGGGGCGATTAACAATGAGCAGTTCTTC; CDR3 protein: CASSVLQGAINNEQFF
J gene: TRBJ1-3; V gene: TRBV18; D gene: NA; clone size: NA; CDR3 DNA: TGTGCCAGCTCACCGCAGGACAGCTCTGGAAACACCATATATTTT; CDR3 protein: CASSPQDSSGNTIYF
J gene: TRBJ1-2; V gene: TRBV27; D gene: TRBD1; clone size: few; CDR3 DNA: TGTGCCAGCAGTTTCGGGACAGGGAACGGCTACACCTTC; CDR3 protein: CASSFGTGNGYTF
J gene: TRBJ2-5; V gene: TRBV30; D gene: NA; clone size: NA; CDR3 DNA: TGTGCCTGGAGTGTAAGGCTCAAAGAGACCCAGTACTTC; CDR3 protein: CAWSVRLKETQYF
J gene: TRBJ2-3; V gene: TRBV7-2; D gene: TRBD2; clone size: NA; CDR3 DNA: TGTGCCAGCAGCTTAGCGAATGGACTAGCGGGGGTCTCCTTGGGCACAGATACGCAGTATTTT; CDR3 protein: CASSLANGLAGVSLGTDTQYF
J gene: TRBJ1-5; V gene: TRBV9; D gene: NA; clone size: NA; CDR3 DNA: TGTGCCAGCAGCGTCGGGGACGTAAATCAGCCCCAGCATTTT; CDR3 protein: CASSVGDVNQPQHF
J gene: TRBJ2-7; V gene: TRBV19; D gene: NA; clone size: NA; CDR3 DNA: TGTGCCAGTACCCCCCGGCGGAACTCCTACGAGCAGTACTTC; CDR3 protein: CASTPRRNSYEQYF
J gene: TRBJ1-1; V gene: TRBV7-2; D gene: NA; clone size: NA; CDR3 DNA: TGTGCCAGCAGCTCGATGCAGGGGTCCACTGAAGCTTTCTTT; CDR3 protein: CASSSMQGSTEAFF
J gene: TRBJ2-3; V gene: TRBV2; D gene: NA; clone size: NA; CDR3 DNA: TGTGCCAGCACCCGGGACGGAAGCACAGATACGCAGTATTTT; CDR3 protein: CASTRDGSTDTQYF
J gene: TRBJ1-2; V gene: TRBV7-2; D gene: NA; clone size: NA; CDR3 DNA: TGTGCCAGCAGCATATCCGGGATAGAAATGGAAGGCTACACCTTC; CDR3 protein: CASSISGIEMEGYTF
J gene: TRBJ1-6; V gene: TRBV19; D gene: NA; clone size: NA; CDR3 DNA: TGTGCCAGTAGTATAGCGGGAAGCAGGGGCTATTCACCCCTCCACTTT; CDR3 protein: CASSIAGSRGYSPLHF
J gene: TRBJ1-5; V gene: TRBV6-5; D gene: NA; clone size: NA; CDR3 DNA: TGTGCCAGCAGTTACGGAGGGCCTCAGGGGTTATCCCAGCATTTT; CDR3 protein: CASSYGGPQGLSQHF
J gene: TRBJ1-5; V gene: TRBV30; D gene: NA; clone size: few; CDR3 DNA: TGTGCCTGGGGTTTAGGAGAGGGAGGCAATCAGCCCCAGCATTTT; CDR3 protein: CAWGLGEGGNQPQHF
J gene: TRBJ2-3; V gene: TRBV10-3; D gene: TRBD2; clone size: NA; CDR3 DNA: TGTGCCATCAGCCCCGGACTAGCGGGAGCCCATAGCACAGATACGCAGTATTTT; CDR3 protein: CAISPGLAGAHSTDTQYF
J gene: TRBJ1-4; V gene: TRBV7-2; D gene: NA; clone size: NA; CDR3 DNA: TGTGCCAGCAGCTTAGATGGGACCGGAGCGACTAATGAAAAACTGTTTTTT; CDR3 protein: CASSLDGTGATNEKLFF
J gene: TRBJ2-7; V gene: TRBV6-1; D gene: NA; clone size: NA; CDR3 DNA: TGTGCCAGCAGGAGAATGACAAATTCAGCCTACGAGCAGTACTTC; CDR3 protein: CASRRMTNSAYEQYF
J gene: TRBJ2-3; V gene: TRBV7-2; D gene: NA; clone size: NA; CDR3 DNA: TGTGCCAGCAGCTCCCCACCGGAAGATACGCAGTATTTT; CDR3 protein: CASSSPPEDTQYF
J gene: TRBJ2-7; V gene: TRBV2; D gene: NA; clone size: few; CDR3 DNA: TGTGCCAGTAAAAGGACTCGGAACTACGAGCAGTACTTC; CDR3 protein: CASKRTRNYEQYF
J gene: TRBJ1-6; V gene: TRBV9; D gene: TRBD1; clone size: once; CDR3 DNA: TGTGCCAGCAGCCCCCAAGGCGGGACAGCTAATTCACCCCTCCACTTT; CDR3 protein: CASSPQGGTANSPLHF
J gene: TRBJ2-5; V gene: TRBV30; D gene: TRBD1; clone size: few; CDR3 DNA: TGTGCCTGGAACGGACAGGGGGTCCAAGAGACCCAGTACTTC; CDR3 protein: CAWNGQGVQETQYF
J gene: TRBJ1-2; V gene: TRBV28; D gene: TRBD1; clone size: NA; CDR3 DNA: TGTGCCAGCAGTTCCCCAGGACAGGGAGACTATGGCTACACCTTC; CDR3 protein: CASSSPGQGDYGYTF
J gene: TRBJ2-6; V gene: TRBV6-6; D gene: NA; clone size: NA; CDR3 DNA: TGTGCCACGAAAAAGGACTCTGGGGCCAACGTCCTGACTTTC; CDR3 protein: CATKKDSGANVLTF
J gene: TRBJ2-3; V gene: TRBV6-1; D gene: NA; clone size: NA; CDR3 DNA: TGTGCCAGCAGTGGACGGACCACAGATACGCAGTATTTT; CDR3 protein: CASSGRTTDTQYF
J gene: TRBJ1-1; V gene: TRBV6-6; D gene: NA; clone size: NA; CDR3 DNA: TGTGCCAGCAGTTACTTAGGGGGATCCACTGAAGCTTTCTTT; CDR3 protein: CASSYLGGSTEAFF